The rows below give T cell receptor beta chains drawn from one sample of a study of blood T cell repertoires in COVID-19. Assay used: immunoSEQ multiplex PCR; TCRdb lists only in-frame clones, some missing. The repertoire consists of about 170,000 clones, with roughly 82% occurring once and the leading ten covering roughly 9.1%. The sequencing sample was made of peripheral blood. These receptors all stem from a woman in her 70s with acute or convalescent COVID-19. The CDR3 runs from the conserved cysteine through the conserved F or W. D genes are given only for firm matches. Rows may omit the clone size; those that give it use once, few, many or a size class.

- | TRBJ1-5 | - | TRBV28 | TGTGCCAGCAGTTTAGGGGCTAGAATCAAACTCCAGCATTTT | CASSLGARIKLQHF
- | TRBJ1-1 | TRBD1 | TRBV3-1/TRBV3-2 | TGTGCCAGCAGCCACCCCAGGGGGCTAGGCACTGAAGCTTTCTTT | CASSHPRGLGTEAFF
- | TRBJ1-5 | TRBD1 | TRBV5-1 | TGCGCCAGCAGCTTGGGACAGGGCTACAATCAGCCCCAGCATTTT | CASSLGQGYNQPQHF
- | TRBJ2-1 | TRBD2 | TRBV7-9 | TGTGCCAGCAGCTTATCTGCGGGAGGCCGCCACAATGAGCAGTTCTTC | CASSLSAGGRHNEQFF
- | TRBJ1-6 | TRBD1 | TRBV4-1 | TGCGCCAGCCGACAGGGGCCCCAGCTAAATAATTCACCCCTCCACTTT | CASRQGPQLNNSPLHF
- | TRBJ2-7 | TRBD2 | TRBV10-1 | TGCGCCAGCAGTGACAGCGGGAGGTCCTACGAGCAGTACTTC | CASSDSGRSYEQYF
- | TRBJ2-5 | TRBD2 | TRBV20-1 | TGCAGTGCTAGTGCCAGCGGGGGAGAGACCCAGTACTTC | CSASASGGETQYF
once | TRBJ2-5 | - | TRBV14 | TGTGCCAGCAGCCAAGAGATGGGATCGGGGTCAAGGGAGACCCAGTACTTC | CASSQEMGSGSRETQYF
once | TRBJ1-6 | - | TRBV4-3 | TGCGCCAGCAGCCCGACGGCGGCTCCCCCTTATAATTCACCCCTCCACTTT | CASSPTAAPPYNSPLHF
- | TRBJ2-1 | TRBD1 | TRBV3-1/TRBV3-2 | TGTGCCAGCAGAGGACTCGGGACAGGCTCCTACAATGAGCAGTTCTTC | CASRGLGTGSYNEQFF
- | TRBJ1-6 | TRBD1 | TRBV15 | TGTGCCACCAGCAGAGCACGAGGGGGCAATTCACCCCTCCACTTT | CATSRARGGNSPLHF
- | TRBJ2-5 | - | TRBV5-8 | TGTGCCAGCAGCGGACTGACTAGGGGAGAGACCCAGTACTTC | CASSGLTRGETQYF
few | TRBJ1-5 | - | TRBV24-1 | TGTGCCACCAGTGGGGCAGGGGAACAGCCCCAGCATTTT | CATSGAGEQPQHF
- | TRBJ1-1 | TRBD1 | TRBV30 | TGTGCCTGGAGTCTTCAGGGACAGATGAACACTGAAGCTTTCTTT | CAWSLQGQMNTEAFF
- | TRBJ1-1 | TRBD1 | TRBV19 | TGTGCCAGTAGTATGACAGGGAGTGAAGCTTTCTTT | CASSMTGSEAFF
- | TRBJ2-1 | - | TRBV5-6 | TGTGCCAGCAGTCCCGGACTACTCCGGGTCTTGGATGAGCAGTTCTTC | CASSPGLLRVLDEQFF
- | TRBJ2-6 | TRBD1 | TRBV15 | TGTGCCACCAGCAGCCCCGGGACAGGGGGCAATCCTTTCTATCCTGGGGCCAACGTCCTGACTTTC | CATSSPGTGGNPFYPGANVLTF
- | TRBJ2-7 | - | TRBV20-1 | TGCAGTGCCGCAGGGGAGGGCCAGTACTTC | CSAAGEGQYF
- | TRBJ2-3 | - | TRBV5-1 | TGCGCCAGCAGCCTAGGACAGCCAGATACGCAGTATTTT | CASSLGQPDTQYF
- | TRBJ2-5 | TRBD2 | TRBV5-6 | TGTGCCAGCAGCTTGGAAGGGCCTAGCGGGACTCGTTTTCAAGAGACCCAGTACTTC | CASSLEGPSGTRFQETQYF
once | TRBJ2-7 | - | TRBV9 | TGTGCCAGCAGCGTTGGGCAGGGGATAGGGGACGAGCAGTACTTC | CASSVGQGIGDEQYF
- | TRBJ2-7 | - | TRBV10-3 | TGTGCCTCCCAGGGGAGTGTCAACGAGCAGTACTTC | CASQGSVNEQYF
- | TRBJ1-2 | TRBD1 | TRBV30 | TGTGCCTGGTCTGGGGACAGACTATACTATGGCTACACCTTC | CAWSGDRLYYGYTF
- | TRBJ2-7 | - | TRBV3-1/TRBV3-2 | TGTGCCAGCAGCCAAGTAGGAGGATTTGGCGAGCAGTACTTC | CASSQVGGFGEQYF
- | TRBJ2-3 | TRBD2 | TRBV7-2 | TGTGCCAGCACCTCGCGACCTCCGGGACTAGGGGATACGCAGTATTTT | CASTSRPPGLGDTQYF
- | TRBJ1-4 | TRBD1 | TRBV4-3 | TGCGCCAGCAGCCAAGAAAACCCCCGGACAGGGGGGAATGAAAAACTGTTTTTT | CASSQENPRTGGNEKLFF
- | TRBJ2-2 | TRBD2 | TRBV19 | TGTGCCAGCACGGGACTAGCGGGAGTCGGTACCGGGGAGCTGTTTTTT | CASTGLAGVGTGELFF
- | TRBJ1-6 | TRBD1 | TRBV12-5 | TGTGCTGGCGGACAGGGGAGGAAATCCTATAATTCACCCCTCCACTTT | CAGGQGRKSYNSPLHF
- | TRBJ2-5 | - | TRBV6-5 | TGTGCCAGCAGCCGGACACTCCCGGAGGAGACCCAGTACTTC | CASSRTLPEETQYF
- | TRBJ1-2 | - | TRBV4-2 | TGTGCCAGCAGCCAAGATCCGGAGGGAGGGGTTGGCTACACCTTC | CASSQDPEGGVGYTF
- | TRBJ2-1 | TRBD2 | TRBV4-3 | TGCGCCAGCAGCCTCTCCAGCGGGAGGGGAGATGAGCAGTTCTTC | CASSLSSGRGDEQFF
- | TRBJ2-3 | - | TRBV11-2 | TGTGCCAGCAGCCTTGGAGGCCCGTTGGGCACAGATACGCAGTATTTT | CASSLGGPLGTDTQYF
- | TRBJ2-3 | TRBD2 | TRBV4-3 | TGCGCCAGCAGCTTAAGCGGGAGGGGAGATACGCAGTATTTT | CASSLSGRGDTQYF
- | TRBJ1-5 | TRBD1 | TRBV19 | TGTGCCAGTAGTATGAGACAGGGGAGTGGAGATCAGCCCCAGCATTTT | CASSMRQGSGDQPQHF
- | TRBJ2-3 | TRBD1 | TRBV29-1 | TGCAGCGTTTGGGGGACAGCCACAGATACGCAGTATTTT | CSVWGTATDTQYF
- | TRBJ1-2 | - | TRBV3-1/TRBV3-2 | TGTGCCAGCAGCCCGCGGAGAGGAGCTCGGGATGGCTACACCTTC | CASSPRRGARDGYTF
- | TRBJ2-7 | TRBD1 | TRBV28 | TGTGCCAGCAGTAGGGGACAGGCCTCCTACGAGCAGTACTTC | CASSRGQASYEQYF
- | TRBJ1-2 | - | TRBV6-5 | TGTGCCAGCAGTTACGAGGGAGATGGCTACACCTTC | CASSYEGDGYTF
- | TRBJ2-4 | TRBD2 | TRBV28 | TGTGCCAGCAGCTTACCGGGGGGCAAAAACATTCAGTACTTC | CASSLPGGKNIQYF
- | TRBJ2-4 | - | TRBV21-1 | TGTGCCAGCAGCAAAGATCGTGGGGGGGAGGCCAAAAACATTCAGTACTTC | CASSKDRGGEAKNIQYF
few | TRBJ2-2 | - | TRBV7-9 | TGTGCCAGCAGCTTGGGCAGGAACACCGGGGAGCTGTTTTTT | CASSLGRNTGELFF
- | TRBJ2-5 | TRBD1 | TRBV25-1 | TGTGCCAGCAGAGGACAGGGTCTCCAAGAGACCCAGTACTTC | CASRGQGLQETQYF
few | TRBJ1-1 | - | TRBV11-2 | TGTGCCAGCAGCTTAACTGGTCTGGCTGAAGCTTTCTTT | CASSLTGLAEAFF
- | TRBJ2-7 | - | TRBV18 | TGTGCCAGCTCCCCCGGATTGGGGGGATACGAGCAGTACTTC | CASSPGLGGYEQYF
- | TRBJ2-1 | - | TRBV11-2 | TGTGCCAGCAGCGCCACAGTTAGCTCCTACAATGAGCAGTTCTTC | CASSATVSSYNEQFF
- | TRBJ2-5 | - | TRBV7-9 | TGTGCCAGCAGCTTACAGGGCTGGCAAGAGACCCAGTACTTC | CASSLQGWQETQYF